This T cell receptor (beta chain) was retrieved from a study of T cell responses to AZD1222 COVID-19 vaccine. Background on the study: Pooling covered second doses at about 4 or about 12 weeks.

The CDR3 is made up of 13 amino acids. The J segment lost 3 bases and the V segment lost 4 bases, leaving 2 bases of the junction unmatched. Method: immunoSEQ multiplex PCR; TCRdb's copy keeps in-frame clones and lacks some. The repertoire consists of 110,000 to 150,000 clones, with over 75% occurring once and the leading ten covering approximately 4.5%. Whole-study results and caveats: Spike was spanned by vaccine-associated CD4 TCRs, which were dominant at 160-218 and 743-854. None of the repertoires were sampled until the peak T cell response had passed.

Of note for this clone: As yet, its antigen is unknown.

This specimen was peripheral blood, taken on day 0 of AZD1222 vaccination. The source of this sequence is an adult in good health. J is TRBJ1-1 and V is TRBV12-3 or TRBV12-4, with 7 bases matching TRBD1. The CDR3: CASSSDRDTEAFF. As DNA, the CDR3 is TGTGCCAGCAGTTCCGACAGGGACACTGAAGCTTTCTTT.